The 2 T cell receptor beta chains reported below all come from one sample, sequenced in a study of T cells in Graves' hyperthyroidism and ophthalmopathy. Researchers took RNA transcripts and amplified the TCR beta CDR3 regions from them. The HTBI set primed first-round TCR CDR3 RT-PCR. TCRdb ran MiXCR on the multiplex PCR reads and lists one entry per CDR3 protein. Of approximately 330,000 distinct CDR3 sequences detected, roughly a fifth appear once; the ten largest clones hold less than 65%. Material: blood. The receptors stem from a woman aged 50 to 65 with Graves' hyperthyroidism.

This chain links TRBV7-9 with TRBJ2-7; perhaps TRBD1 as D (6 bases). This CDR3 has 15 residues. Germline V gene sequence: CDR1 SEHNR, CDR2 FQNEAQ (reference sequence). Trimming took 2 bases from V and 6 from J, leaving 17 bases between them. This CDR3 reads CASSLRSGASGEQYF. The CDR3 region has the DNA TGTGCCAGCAGCTTAAGGTCAGGGGCGTCCGGCGAGCAGTACTTC.

This clonotype was counted ten times or more. The chain carries TRBV7-6 and TRBJ1-4; no clear D. The CDR3 consists of 15 residues. Germline CDR1 is SGHVS and CDR2 is FNYEAQ. Trimming pared 0 bases from V and 8 bases from J, leaving 13 bases between. The CDR3 loop is CASSLAYSSGEKLFF. The CDR3 region has the DNA TGTGCCAGCAGCTTAGCGTATTCGTCGGGGGAAAAACTGTTTTTT.